This T cell receptor beta chain was recorded in a study of blood T cell repertoires in COVID-19. Study background: From T cells, B-cell-depleted T cells, or PBMCs came the material, which was cDNA or gDNA.

Trimming at V came to 0 bases and at J to 2 bases, leaving 1 base not matched to a gene. Per the germline V gene, CDR1 is SGHNT and CDR2 is YYREEE (reference sequence). The CDR3 has 14 residues. Grouping used clinical history reported by participants in a survey and questionnaire. What the recovered Cohort 3 donors had was two negative PCRs, clearance, or symptom resolution. The authors' processing: Amplification from reference gene primers served as the basis for estimated nucleated cell counts. The data were produced by immunoSEQ multiplex PCR, yet TCRdb's version contains in-frame clones alone and is incomplete. D and trimming come from the DNA, and the V and J calls and clone size come from that table. The sample yields approximately 490,000 clones, about 85% seen once. Concerning this clone itself: Other DNA sequences in this specimen translate into the identical CDR3.

The sequencing input was PBMCs or T cells enriched from blood (not recorded which). This chain connects TRBV5-4 to TRBJ1-1; 7 positions match TRBD1. The sequence was collected from a woman in her sixties who had recovered from COVID-19. The CDR3 spells CASSLAGGNTEAFF. In DNA, the CDR3 is TGTGCCAGCAGCTTGGCAGGGGGAAACACTGAAGCTTTCTTT.